The rows below give T cell receptor beta chains drawn from one sample of a study of cytomegalovirus exposure and HLA in healthy donors. The method was immunoSEQ multiplex PCR; TCRdb's version includes in-frame clones alone and lacks a portion of them. The sample lists 160,000 or so clones; approximately 78% were seen once. What was sequenced was PBMCs. The source is a male donor in good health and CMV-seronegative. CDR3s include the opening cysteine and the closing phenylalanine or tryptophan. A D gene is named only where the DNA matches it firmly. A row's size may be missing; if present it is once, few, many or a size class.

CDR3 DNA,CDR3 protein,V gene,clone size,J gene,D gene
TGTGCCAGTCGCCGGACAGGGACCTACGAGCAGTACTTC,CASRRTGTYEQYF,TRBV28,NA,TRBJ2-7,TRBD1
TGTGCCAGCAGCTCCTCGCGCGGAGAGCAGTACTTC,CASSSSRGEQYF,TRBV7-9,NA,TRBJ2-5,NA
TGTGCCAGCAGCCTGAGCGGGAATGGCGAGCAGTACTTC,CASSLSGNGEQYF,TRBV7-2,NA,TRBJ2-7,TRBD2
TGTGCCAGCAGTTTCCCGGGAGGCTACAATGAGCAGTTCTTC,CASSFPGGYNEQFF,TRBV28,NA,TRBJ2-1,TRBD2
TGCGCCAGCACCTTAAGGGGATTGGGACTAGCGCCCTACGAGCAGTACTTC,CASTLRGLGLAPYEQYF,TRBV5-1,NA,TRBJ2-7,TRBD2
TGTGCCAGCAGCGTAGCGAGCACCGGGGAGCTGTTTTTT,CASSVASTGELFF,TRBV9,NA,TRBJ2-2,NA
TGTGCAAGTCGCCTGGGACAGTGTCCTAGTTACCCGCAGTTCTTC,CASRLGQCPSYPQFF,TRBV12-2,NA,TRBJ2-1,NA
TGTGCCACCAGCAGAGGTCGGGCTAGCGGTTTGAGGGGAGAGACCCAGTACTTC,CATSRGRASGLRGETQYF,TRBV15,NA,TRBJ2-5,TRBD2
TGCGCCAGCAGCGCCTTGACAGGGTCCACTGAAGCTTTCTTT,CASSALTGSTEAFF,TRBV5-1,NA,TRBJ1-1,TRBD1
TGTGCCAGCAGCTTAGTAGCGGGGGGCTCTGGGGCCAACGTCCTGACTTTC,CASSLVAGGSGANVLTF,TRBV11-1,NA,TRBJ2-6,TRBD2
TGTGCCAGCAGTGAGGGGCTAGGCATTCCGCCCCTCCACTTT,CASSEGLGIPPLHF,TRBV6-1,NA,TRBJ1-6,NA
TGTGCCAGCAGCGGACTACTAGCGGGGGAGATCACAGATACGCAGTATTTT,CASSGLLAGEITDTQYF,TRBV7-8,NA,TRBJ2-3,TRBD2
TGCGCCAGCAGGAGGGACACCAACACCGGGGAGCTGTTTTTT,CASRRDTNTGELFF,TRBV5-1,NA,TRBJ2-2,NA
TGTGCCAGCAGCTTAGGGGCGGGGGGGCCCACAGATACGCAGTATTTT,CASSLGAGGPTDTQYF,TRBV7-3,NA,TRBJ2-3,TRBD2
TGCGCCAGCAGCCAAGATAGGGACTCAGCGAACACCGGGGAGCTGTTTTTT,CASSQDRDSANTGELFF,TRBV4-1,NA,TRBJ2-2,NA
TGTGCCAGCAGTGACAAGGCTCCCGGGACTAGCGGGGGTTTTGAGCAGTTCTTC,CASSDKAPGTSGGFEQFF,TRBV6-4,NA,TRBJ2-1,TRBD2
TGTGCCAGTAGTATAGCAGGGACAGGGTATAAGTTCTTC,CASSIAGTGYKFF,TRBV19,few,TRBJ2-1,TRBD1
TGTGCCAGCAGCTTAACCCAGGGAAGAAACACTGAAGCTTTCTTT,CASSLTQGRNTEAFF,TRBV7-3,NA,TRBJ1-1,NA
TGCGCCAGCAGCTTGGGCGGGATCCAAGATACGCAGTATTTT,CASSLGGIQDTQYF,TRBV5-1,NA,TRBJ2-3,NA
TGTGCCAGCAGCTTCTCCGCGAACTCCTACAATGAGCAGTTCTTC,CASSFSANSYNEQFF,TRBV11-2,NA,TRBJ2-1,NA